Listed below are T cell receptor beta chains from one sample, sequenced in a study of technical replicates of blood from a few donors. Sequencing was performed with immunoSEQ multiplex PCR; in TCRdb, only in-frame clones are kept and a portion is missing. Of 60,000 to 90,000 clones in the sample, approximately 97% were seen once. Sequenced sample: T cells isolated from PBMCs. The receptors come from a human donor in good health. Both conserved end residues are trimmed from each CDR3.

16 TRBJ1-5 TRBV30 AWSVQEGGSFSNQPQH
13 TRBJ2-7 TRBV14 ASSPRTGERYEQY
10 TRBJ2-3 TRBV5-1 ASSPDSNTQY
14 TRBJ2-3 TRBV14 ASSQAVHSSTDTQY
11 TRBJ1-1 TRBV30 AWSALDGTEAF
10 TRBJ2-1 TRBV6-5 ASGGAGNEQF
16 TRBJ1-3 TRBV19 ASSIDLGRVRTGNTIY
12 TRBJ2-2 TRBV28 ASSPLTGSGELF
12 TRBJ1-2 TRBV7-2 ASSLPTGNYGYT
15 TRBJ2-1 TRBV19 ASSPSPWDNSYNEQF
11 TRBJ2-3 TRBV6-4 ASSGTTTDTQY
15 TRBJ1-2 TRBV28 ASSLLLSGQSNYGYT
9 TRBJ1-1 TRBV30 AWSVLHSAF
15 TRBJ2-3 TRBV5-6 ASSWVVAGPTADTQY
10 TRBJ2-1 TRBV29-1 SGDSGGPTKF
16 TRBJ2-2 TRBV7-6 ASCRTSGTISNTGELF
10 TRBJ1-6 TRBV2 ASSYRFSPLH
11 TRBJ2-7 TRBV7-3 ASSFGGPYEQY
12 TRBJ2-7 TRBV27 ASSAGPPPYEQY
14 TRBJ1-1 TRBV28 ASSSPGSRLVTEAF
11 TRBJ2-7 TRBV5-1 ASRLAGDYEQY
12 TRBJ2-1 TRBV6-1 ASRGVIGHNEQF
13 TRBJ1-1 TRBV29-1 SVPTGGAWNTEAF
15 TRBJ2-5 TRBV11-2 ASSFALAGGYQETQY
12 TRBJ2-7 TRBV4-1 ASSQGRQTDEQY
11 TRBJ1-1 TRBV19 ASSIVSNTEAF
10 TRBJ1-5 TRBV28 ATNTRGRPQH
13 TRBJ2-5 TRBV9 ASSFRWAGGETQY
13 TRBJ1-4 TRBV11-1 ASSLHRDRGEKLF
13 TRBJ1-1 TRBV18 ASSPASPMNTEAF
14 TRBJ1-2 TRBV2 ASSEREGEWGYGYT
14 TRBJ2-2 TRBV4-1 ASSQAGSRGTGELF
12 TRBJ1-5 TRBV5-6 ASSPRGIDQPQH
13 TRBJ2-1 TRBV2 ASRKLAGGTAEQF
10 TRBJ1-2 TRBV6-5 ASYTGAYGYT
12 TRBJ2-3 TRBV11-3 ASALAGASDTQY
13 TRBJ2-3 TRBV9 ASSARQGAEDTQY
14 TRBJ2-1 TRBV10-1 ASSEPRDSPYNEQF
15 TRBJ1-1 TRBV7-9 ASSSILTPGQKLVVF
11 TRBJ2-2 TRBV6-1 ASSDRGNGELF
13 TRBJ2-2 TRBV4-2 ASSQWSGNTGELF
14 TRBJ2-3 TRBV5-1 ASTLTAGARTDTQY
14 TRBJ1-1 TRBV6-5 ASSSDRVRRHTEAF
10 TRBJ2-1 TRBV11-3 ASSSGYNEQF
14 TRBJ1-6 TRBV28 ASRPEPGTGNSPLH
11 TRBJ1-2 TRBV5-4 ASTTSVNYGYT
13 TRBJ1-4 TRBV7-9 ASSKTGGRYEKLF
17 TRBJ1-3 TRBV5-6 ASSLGVRWGTGSGNTIY
14 TRBJ1-1 TRBV28 ASLRGTGASRTEAF
14 TRBJ2-1 TRBV4-1 ASSQHGLAGVNEQF
11 TRBJ2-7 TRBV6-1 ASRRDLSYEQY
11 TRBJ2-5 TRBV11-3 ASSRTASETQY
12 TRBJ1-5 TRBV5-8 ATTAGSRDQPQH
15 TRBJ2-2 TRBV4-1 ASSQVRGGVRTGELF
12 TRBJ2-7 TRBV4-1 ASSQEAGPYEQY
9 TRBJ1-2 TRBV6-6 ATGQGSGYT
15 TRBJ2-7 TRBV5-1 ASSWNPVGQGDSEQY